Below, one T cell receptor (beta chain) is given with its context. TCRdb keeps only in-frame clones here, not all; method: immunoSEQ multiplex PCR. Of approximately 15,000 clones detected, around four fifths appear once; the ten largest clones hold over 2%. Germline V lookup: CDR1 SGHDN, CDR2 FVKESK. The CDR3 is 14 residues long. V dropped 1 base and J dropped 5 bases, with 11 bases sitting between them. The data belong to a study of tumour-infiltrating T cells in Burkitt lymphoma. About the research overall: Repertoire clonality predicted overall and progression-free survival.

The TCR originated in a human donor with diffuse large B-cell lymphoma. This chain joins TRBV14 and TRBJ1-2, with D unclear. The sample consisted of tumor tissue. The CDR3 spells CASSQGSDTYGYTF. The CDR3 DNA reads TGTGCCAGCAGCCAAGGGTCAGATACATATGGCTACACCTTC.